The T cell receptor (beta chain) under discussion was sequenced for a study of T cell repertoires in cytomegalovirus infection. As for the study in general: Researchers turned to recently identified HLA-C-restricted CMV epitopes as well as well-studied HLA-B-restricted ones.

V was clipped by 6 bases and J by 5 bases, with 13 bases between them. This CDR3 contains 13 residues. TCRdb passed the reads through MiXCR, listing each CDR3 protein once. This sample has roughly 160,000 distinct CDR3 sequences; about a fifth occur once, and the top ten carry roughly 25%. With regard to this clonotype: Its antigen is still unknown.

The rearrangement uses TRBV12-3 or TRBV12-4 and TRBJ1-2; D not certain. This sample comprised CD8+ T cells from cultured PBMCs, obtained from culture after CMV antigen stimulation. This sequence was found in a human donor in good health (CMV status not recorded). Some clones in this sample may be carry-over from other donors' samples. The chain's CDR3 is CASSREDPYGYTF. The DNA of the CDR3 is TGTGCCAGCAGCCGGGAGGACCCGTATGGCTACACCTTC.